This paragraph reports one T cell receptor beta chain. This clone's antigen is unknown. There are no base qualities to consult, and no much larger clone falls within one base. This sample was taken from a study of blood T cell repertoires in COVID-19 (dated by TCRdb to 2018 to 2020). Background on the whole study: Samples from collaborators originated in the United States, Italy and Spain and spanned both the acute and convalescent phases of COVID-19. The sample metadata nearly always contained a de-identified subject ID, COVID-19 status, age in years and sex. Where available, HLA class I and class II types were taken from metadata supplied by the sample provider and were not determined by assay-based typing. The prospective study material was composed of cDNA or gDNA derived from T cells, B-cell-depleted T cells, or PBMCs. The samples were drawn from two sources: the first 160 participants of the ongoing ImmuneRACE study, and 950 to 1,500 subjects contributed by 6 global collaborators. A freely available public database, intended as a resource for researchers studying the immune response to SARS-CoV-2, is where the repertoires were released. Deeply sampled blood TCRbeta repertoires from subjects exposed to, actively infected with, or recovered from COVID-19 were included in the dataset. Results and caveats for the whole study, not just this receptor: The amount of clinical and demographic metadata varied by source and participant and was provided uncurated.

Whole blood was collected in K2EDTA tubes by collaborating institutions according to the institutions' own protocols. For TCRbeta analysis, collaborators shipped samples as frozen whole blood, isolated PBMCs, or DNA extracted from either of those sample types. The immunoSEQ Assay, a bias-controlled multiplex PCR, was used to amplify TCRbeta CDR3 regions from genomic DNA. The authors' analysis ran thus. Within the assay, amplification of reference gene primers was used to estimate how many nucleated cells each sample contained. To quantify the absolute abundance of each unique TCRbeta CDR3 rearrangement, sequence reads were collapsed and filtered. For each sample, productive Simpson clonality was calculated as the square root of Simpson's diversity index over productive rearrangements. TCRdb holds this immuneACCESS table with in-frame rearrangements only. Some clones are missing; in checked studies, unresolved V genes explain under half, and the rest has no known cause. That table furnishes V, J and clone size, whereas the DNA furnished D and trimming. Here the sample has roughly 95,000 clones; approximately 84% occur a single time. Of the sample, 24% falls within the top ten clones.

Reading the germline V gene (reference sequence) gives CDR1 LGHDT and CDR2 YNNKEL. At the junction V is shortened by 3 bases and J by 1 base; bases outside the gene matches: 3. CDR3 length: 15 amino acids, cysteine to phenylalanine. The kept DNA is CDR3 alone, 45 bases in frame from the first base. Input material: peripheral blood. The rearrangement joined TRBV3-1 (or the pseudogene TRBV3-2) to TRBJ2-5; the junction holds 9 bases that match TRBD2. The source of this sequence is a human donor in a cohort sampled during active COVID-19. CDR3 protein: CASSHLAGRQETQYF. The base sequence is TGTGCCAGCAGCCACCTAGCGGGGCGCCAAGAGACCCAGTACTTC.